This T cell receptor beta chain was obtained from a study of blood T cells in healthy people across ages (dated by TCRdb to the mid-2010s). Regarding the complete study: In model experiments, template switching captured roughly one uniquely barcoded TCR beta cDNA molecule for every two T cells. Donors were grouped into four age groups: young (average roughly 16 years), middle-aged (39), aged (about 59) and long-lived (just over 80). Using deep sequencing normalized with unique cDNA molecular identifiers, the study measured how TCR beta repertoire diversity changes with age. To avoid experimental bias, donors of different ages were spread randomly across the sequencing lanes. For two donors (one aged 18 to 29 and one aged 80 or older), the study analyzed two additional independent replicas of 1 million unique cDNA reads from the same blood draw. Overall study outcomes, separate from this receptor: Compared with the aged group, more naive CD4+ T cells, fewer expanded clones and increased TCR diversity were shown by the long-lived group, suggesting age selection. Because donor CMV infection status was unknown, age-related changes in expanded clonotypes were potentially confounded. Observed TCR beta diversity per million T cells fell roughly linearly with age, and a significant reduction was already apparent by age roughly 40. Conclusive comparison of naive and antigen-experienced compartments was prevented by the profiling of bulk unsorted PBMCs. The percentage of naive T cells measured by flow cytometry correlated strongly with observed TCR beta diversity. Total diversity estimates from one million sequenced T cells were considered lower bounds and underestimates.

The donors were roughly 38 Caucasian individuals from Russia, aged 6 to 90 years, who were systemically healthy. Ten milliliters of peripheral blood were drawn from each donor into EDTA-treated Vacutainer tubes. Ficoll-Paque density-gradient centrifugation was used to isolate PBMCs, with at least 7 million obtained per sample. Trizol reagent was used to extract total RNA from the PBMCs, yielding at least 6 micrograms per sample. For every donor, an aliquot of PBMCs went through flow cytometry to measure the percentages of naive CD45RAhigh/CD27high T cells. Libraries were constructed by 5' RACE. Sequencing instrument: Illumina HiSeq 2500. A second PCR of 7 to 11 cycles was performed with a sample-barcoded 5' primer and a J-beta primer mix. A unique molecular identifier was introduced onto each TCR beta cDNA molecule by a template-switch 5' adaptor carrying 12 random nucleotides. Each sample yielded at least 2.5 million CDR3-containing paired-end reads. First-strand cDNA synthesis was performed from all RNA using the Mint cDNA synthesis kit, with priming by a TRBC-specific oligonucleotide. Following uracil-DNA glycosylase treatment, all cDNA underwent a first 18-cycle PCR with the universal primers M1SS and BC2_uni_R. The authors processed their data as follows. For normalization, 1 million high-quality reads, each with a distinct molecular identifier, were randomly selected from each sample. Instead of being binned into consensus sequences, reads that shared molecular identifiers were thrown out. CDR3 identification, clonotype clustering and error correction used MiTCR with a Q25 quality threshold and the strictest error-elimination algorithm. Lower-bound total TCR beta diversity was estimated with a nonparametric unseen species model using Euler transformation. The raw public data were reprocessed by TCRdb itself: fastp quality trimming at Q25, MiXCR clonotype calling, in-frame beta chains only. Entries are consolidated by CDR3 protein sequence, retaining the most common genes and DNA. What appears here as the V and J calls and clone size reflects TCRdb's work, not the paper's. Present in this sample are roughly 1.5 million distinct CDR3 sequences, 40% to 45% of which were seen just once. Around 4% of the sample goes to the ten largest clones.

A remark on this clonotype: There is no known antigen for this receptor. Per-base quality was not reported, and no clone a single base away is much larger than it.

Reading the germline V gene gives CDR1 KGHDR and CDR2 SFDVKD. The junction shows trimming of 5 bases on V and 7 bases on J, plus 23 bases between the germline ends. The CDR3 runs 16 residues from the cysteine to the phenylalanine. CDR3 DNA only is kept here, 48 bases in frame from base 1. The sample consisted of blood. This clonotype was obtained from a woman between 18 and 29 years old in good health. The chain is assembled from TRBV24-1 and TRBJ2-7, with a tentative D gene TRBD2 over 6 matching bases. The CDR3 protein sequence reads: CATSGRGTSKLDEQYF. In nucleotides, the sequence is TGTGCCACCAGTGGTAGGGGTACTAGCAAGTTGGATGAGCAGTACTTC.